The 29 T cell receptor beta chains listed next were all sequenced from one sample in a study of identical twins. TCRdb redid the calling of the 5' RACE reads with MiXCR, one entry per CDR3 protein. This table holds 410,000 or so distinct CDR3 sequences, about 18% found once. Sequencing input: naive T cells sorted from blood. The receptors originated from a man in his fifties in good health.

The sample holds many counts of this clonotype. This chain links TRBV29-1 with TRBJ2-1; possibly TRBD1 for D (6 bases). Trimming took off 7 bases at V and 3 bases at J, with 13 bases between the two ends. CDR1 is SQVTM, CDR2 ANQGSEA, per germline. The CDR3 extends over 13 amino acids. CDR3: CSATGQNYNEQFF. DNA for the CDR3: TGCAGCGCCACCGGACAGAACTACAATGAGCAGTTCTTC.

The CDR3 loop is CSARDLFREPPTEAFF. CDR3 DNA sequence: TGCAGTGCTAGAGATCTTTTCAGGGAACCCCCTACTGAAGCTTTCTTT. The chain joins TRBV20-1 to TRBJ1-1; D is possibly TRBD1 (5 bases). Per germline, CDR1 DFQATT and CDR2 SNEGSKA (reference sequence). With 0 bases removed from V and 5 bases from J, the gap between germline ends came to 19 bases. This CDR3 has 16 residues.

This sequence joins TRBV21-1 and TRBJ2-5; TRBD2, the table's D call, lacks a check against the DNA. TRBV21-1 is deemed a pseudogene. There are 14 residues in the CDR3. The CDR3 sequence: CASTSGPGQETQYF. Written as DNA, the CDR3 is TGTGCCAGCACCTCTGGGCCCGGCCAAGAGACCCAGTACTTC.

The table lists this clonotype with many counts. This chain uses TRBV9 with TRBJ2-1; a weak D match, TRBD2 (5 bases). The length of the CDR3 is 16 residues. The ends were cut back, 4 bases at V and 3 bases at J, with 17 bases in the middle. Per germline, CDR1 SGDLS and CDR2 YYNGEE. The DNA for the CDR3 is TGTGCCAGCAGCCCTGCTGCACTTAGCGTCTACAATGAGCAGTTCTTC. Translating gives CASSPAALSVYNEQFF.

The chain uses TRBV5-4 and TRBJ1-2, with no clear D. The V gene lost 4 bases and the J gene lost 0 bases, with 10 bases spanning the gap. Germline loops: CDR1 SGHNT, CDR2 YYREEE (reference sequence). This CDR3 contains 14 residues. The CDR3 here is CASSRSGPNYGYTF. DNA of the CDR3: TGTGCCAGCAGCCGATCTGGACCTAACTATGGCTACACCTTC.

This clonotype has just a few counts. The genes are TRBV9 and TRBJ2-7; 8 positions match TRBD2. Germline CDR1 reads SGDLS; CDR2 reads YYNGEE. CDR3 length: 14 amino acids. J was trimmed by 4 bases and V by 1 base; bases with no gene match: 4. The CDR3 DNA reads TGTGCCAGCAGCGTAACTAGCGGAGCTTACGAGCAGTACTTC. Translated: CASSVTSGAYEQYF.

V gene TRBV7-9 combines with J gene TRBJ1-3, with 9 nucleotides matching TRBD1. The CDR3 consists of 14 residues. Germline V gives CDR1 SEHNR, CDR2 FQNEAQ (reference sequence). The V segment lost 4 bases and the J segment 6 bases; nucleotides outside the gene matches: 4. The CDR3 protein is CASSSTGGENTIYF. In nucleotides, the CDR3 is TGTGCCAGCAGCTCGACAGGGGGAGAAAACACCATATATTTT.

The V and J genes are TRBV12-5 and TRBJ2-1; D gene unclear. V lost 3 bases, J lost 6 bases, and 6 bases lay in between. The germline V gene has CDR1 LGHNT and CDR2 FRNRAP. The CDR3 length is 12 residues. The CDR3 here is CASGFGINEQFF. CDR3 nucleotide sequence: TGTGCTAGTGGTTTCGGCATCAATGAGCAGTTCTTC.

This clonotype was counted at least ten times. The chain's CDR3 is CSVRDRSRADTQYF. CDR3 DNA sequence: TGCAGCGTTCGGGACAGGAGTCGCGCCGATACGCAGTATTTT. This sequence joins TRBV29-1 and TRBJ2-3, with 8 nucleotides matching TRBD1. CDR3 size: 14 residues. With V trimmed by 5 bases and J by 6 bases, 10 bases remained unmatched. Germline V gene sequence: CDR1 SQVTM, CDR2 ANQGSEA.

V and J are TRBV5-6 and TRBJ2-2; 7 bases map to TRBD1. The germline V gene has CDR1 SGHDT and CDR2 YYEEEE. The CDR3 spans 17 residues. The V gene end was trimmed by 4 bases and the J gene end by 4 bases; junction bases not matched to a gene: 13. The CDR3 DNA sequence: TGTGCCAGCAGCCGACAGGGTTACAAACGGGGCACCGGGGAGCTGTTTTTT. Translating it yields CASSRQGYKRGTGELFF.

There are a few counts of this clonotype. This rearrangement joins TRBV5-1 to TRBJ2-7; 7 nucleotides line up with TRBD1. Germline V gene lookup returns CDR1 SGHRS and CDR2 YFSETQ. The CDR3 is 13 residues long. Trimming cost V 5 bases and J 3 bases; bases outside gene matches: 5. CDR3 residues: CASSTRQGYEQYF. The CDR3 DNA reads as TGCGCCAGCAGTACCAGACAGGGCTACGAGCAGTACTTC.

This clonotype has a single count. This chain uses TRBV11-2 with TRBJ2-3, with TRBD2 as a possible D gene (5 bases). Germline V gene data show CDR1 as SGHAT and CDR2 as FQNNGV. This CDR3 is 15 amino acids long. V shed 5 bases and J shed 2 bases, with 14 bases lying between them. CDR3 residues: CASSNMLGDTDTQYF. Here the CDR3 DNA reads TGTGCCAGCAGCAACATGCTCGGGGACACAGATACGCAGTATTTT.

The chain recombines TRBV10-3 with TRBJ2-1, with 8 bases identical to TRBD2. Per germline, CDR1 ENHRY and CDR2 SYGVKD. Unmatched junction bases numbered 26, after V lost 8 bases and J lost 8 bases. The CDR3 totals 19 residues. The CDR3: CAIAEIPAAGDWSIDEQFF. CDR3 bases: TGTGCCATCGCAGAAATCCCCGCAGCGGGAGATTGGTCAATTGATGAGCAGTTCTTC.

This chain links TRBV5-1 with TRBJ2-7; D tentatively reads TRBD1 or TRBD2 (6 bases each). Germline CDR1 is SGHRS and CDR2 is YFSETQ. The V gene lost 1 base and the J gene lost 4 bases, with 12 bases spanning the gap. This CDR3 comprises 14 residues. The CDR3 protein is CASSLSGALYEQYF. For the CDR3, the DNA is TGCGCCAGCAGCTTGTCGGGGGCGCTTTACGAGCAGTACTTC.

There are a few counts of this clonotype. The chain employs TRBV5-4 and TRBJ2-7; unclear D gene. The V end lost 4 bases, the J end lost 2 bases, and 13 bases lay between the germline ends. This CDR3 is built from 14 residues. CDR1 and CDR2 from the germline V gene are SGHNT and YYREEE (reference sequence). In DNA form, the CDR3 reads TGTGCCAGCAGCCCGACGACAAAAACCTACGAGCAGTACTTC. Translation gives CASSPTTKTYEQYF.

There are many counts of this clonotype. An end of the junction differs from the germline gene, which may be a read error. This sequence joins TRBV7-7 and TRBJ2-5, with TRBD1 as a possible D gene (6 bases). Germline V gives CDR1 SSHAT, CDR2 FNYEAQ (reference sequence). The CDR3 spans 14 residues. This CDR3 reads CASSLGGHVETQYF. As DNA, the CDR3 is TGTGCTAGCAGCTTAGGGGGACATGTCGAGACCCAGTACTTC.

At least ten counts were recorded for this clonotype. The DNA of the CDR3 is TGCAGTGCTAGAACCCGGGACAGTCCTTATAGCAATCAGCCCCAGCATTTT. Translation gives CSARTRDSPYSNQPQHF. V gene TRBV20-1 combines with J gene TRBJ1-5, with TRBD1 matching over 7 bases. From germline, CDR1 is DFQATT and CDR2 SNEGSKA (reference sequence). The length of the CDR3 is 17 residues. The junction had 10 bases not matched to a gene; V was cut back by 2 bases and J by 0 bases.

A few counts support this clonotype. This chain links TRBV27 with TRBJ2-7, with D tentatively TRBD1 (6 bases). Germline V gene lookup returns CDR1 MNHEY and CDR2 SMNVEV (reference sequence). The V and J ends lost 0 bases and 4 bases respectively, with 10 bases between them. The CDR3 loop spans 14 amino acids. The CDR3 spells CASSLSNRAYEQYF. The CDR3 DNA is TGTGCCAGCAGTTTATCGAACAGGGCGTACGAGCAGTACTTC.

V and J are TRBV27 and TRBJ2-5; the D gene is possibly TRBD2 (7 bases). Germline V gene lookup returns CDR1 MNHEY and CDR2 SMNVEV (reference sequence). The CDR3 contains 15 residues. The ends were cut back, 6 bases at V and 5 bases at J, with 19 bases in the middle. CDR3 bases: TGTGCCAGCAGGGCCAATTTCGGGGGGCGGGAGACCCAGTACTTC. Its protein product is CASRANFGGRETQYF.

This clonotype was seen at least ten times. This chain links TRBV12-3 or TRBV12-4 with TRBJ2-3, with D hard to call. Trimming pared 1 base from V and 5 bases from J, leaving 13 bases between. The CDR3 is made up of 15 amino acids. The CDR3 DNA reads TGTGCCAGCAGTTTAGAAGGCCCCGCGGAAGATACGCAGTATTTT. Its protein product is CASSLEGPAEDTQYF.

This clonotype was found a few times. CDR3 in amino acids: CASSLPSPLHF. The CDR3, as DNA: TGTGCCAGCAGTTTACCCTCACCCCTCCACTTT. V and J are TRBV27 and TRBJ1-6; D not certain. This CDR3 comprises 11 residues. V was clipped by 2 bases and J by 10 bases, with 3 bases between them. Germline CDR1 reads MNHEY; CDR2 reads SMNVEV (reference sequence).

The chain combines TRBV7-6 with TRBJ2-2; 8 bases line up with TRBD2. Trimming took 5 bases from V and 6 from J; bases not matched to a gene: 8. The CDR3 runs to 15 residues. The V gene's germline CDR1 is SGHVS and CDR2 FNYEAQ. The CDR3 here is CASSDRGGRPGELFF. The DNA of the CDR3 is TGTGCCAGCAGCGATCGGGGGGGGCGTCCCGGGGAGCTGTTTTTT.

The V and J genes are TRBV18 and TRBJ2-7, with D possibly being TRBD1 (6 bases). Germline CDR1 is KGHSH and CDR2 is LQKENI. The CDR3 has 15 amino acids. The V and J ends lost 0 bases and 2 bases respectively, with 11 bases between them. CDR3 sequence reads: CASSPPTGTPYEQYF. CDR3 coding DNA: TGTGCCAGCTCACCACCAACCGGGACACCCTACGAGCAGTACTTC.

There are many counts of this clonotype. The chain has TRBV2 and TRBJ2-4; no clear D gene. The CDR3 has 15 residues. Trimming removed 2 bases at V and 1 base at J, with 9 bases between. Germline CDR1 is SNHLY and CDR2 is FYNNEI. In nucleotides, the CDR3 is TGTGCCAGCAGTGAAAGGGCGATCGCCAAAAACATTCAGTACTTC. This codes for CASSERAIAKNIQYF.

The V call is TRBV6-6, the J call TRBJ2-2; D is ambiguous. The CDR3 covers 12 residues. In germline, CDR1 is MNHNY, CDR2 SVGAGI (reference sequence). V lost 8 bases and J 6 bases, leaving 10 bases between the germline ends. The CDR3 reads CASSIGSGELFF. The CDR3 DNA follows: TGTGCCAGCTCTATCGGGTCCGGGGAGCTGTTTTTT.

This chain joins TRBV10-2 and TRBJ2-7, with D possibly matching TRBD1 (6 bases). The germline CDR1 and CDR2 sequences are WSHSY and SAAADI. CDR3 size: 14 residues. The germline V and J ends were trimmed by 0 bases and 2 bases, with 8 bases remaining between them. CDR3 amino acids: CASSESRQAYEQYF. For the CDR3, the DNA is TGCGCCAGCAGTGAGTCCAGACAGGCCTACGAGCAGTACTTC.

The chain's CDR3 is CASSRHDIWGDGSADTQYF. In DNA, the CDR3 is TGTGCCAGCAGCCGTCATGATATCTGGGGAGATGGGTCCGCAGATACGCAGTATTTT. The genes are TRBV4-2 and TRBJ2-3; a possible D gene is TRBD2 (5 bases). V was trimmed by 4 bases and J by 4 bases, leaving 27 bases between them. CDR1 and CDR2 from the germline V gene are LGHNA and YNFKEQ. The CDR3 runs to 19 residues.

This clonotype has a count of ten or more. The rearrangement uses TRBV5-1 and TRBJ1-1, with D uncertain. The germline V gene encodes CDR1 SGHRS and CDR2 YFSETQ. The CDR3 is 13 residues long. Deletions cut 3 bases from V and 4 bases from J, with 10 bases between. CDR3 in amino acids: CASSYGPSTEAFF. In DNA, the CDR3 is TGCGCCAGCAGCTACGGACCCTCCACTGAAGCTTTCTTT.

This clonotype was seen repeatedly, ten times or more. The rearrangement joins TRBV6-5 to TRBJ2-7; the match to TRBD1 covers 8 bases. From germline, CDR1 is MNHEY and CDR2 SVGAGI. Trimming took 7 bases from V and 1 from J; bases not matched to a gene: 18. This CDR3 region has 18 residues. The CDR3: CASNPTGVGFKGSYEQYF. The CDR3 DNA sequence: TGTGCCAGCAACCCGACAGGGGTAGGATTCAAAGGTTCCTACGAGCAGTACTTC.